This passage covers 18 T cell receptor beta chains from one sample sequenced in a study of cytomegalovirus exposure and HLA in healthy donors. The study ran its PCR with 60 Vbeta and 13 Jbeta primers. Some clones are missing from TCRdb's copy, which holds only in-frame ones; the method was immunoSEQ multiplex PCR. This sample lists approximately 40,000 clones; its ten largest clones have about 1.8%. What was sequenced was PBMCs. The receptors shown here come from a woman in her 30s in good health and CMV-seronegative.

This chain joins TRBV20-1 and TRBJ2-5, with D hard to call. The germline V and J ends were trimmed by 3 bases and 9 bases, with 11 bases remaining between them. The CDR3 length is 11 residues. CDR1 is DFQATT and CDR2 is SNEGSKA in the germline V gene (reference sequence). In DNA, the CDR3 is TGCAGTGCTAGGATTCGCGAGGCCCAGTACTTC. It specifies CSARIREAQYF.

V usage is TRBV30 and J usage is TRBJ2-3, with D possibly matching TRBD2 (6 bases). The germline V gene encodes CDR1 GTSNPN and CDR2 SVGIG (reference sequence). V was trimmed by 7 bases and J by 0 bases, leaving 14 bases between them. The CDR3 sequence is 14 residues long. The CDR3 loop is CAYSVGGSTDTQYF. The CDR3 bases are TGTGCCTATAGTGTGGGGGGTAGCACAGATACGCAGTATTTT.

This chain links TRBV9 with TRBJ2-1; 11 nucleotides agree with TRBD2. Germline V gene lookup returns CDR1 SGDLS and CDR2 YYNGEE. The length of the CDR3 is 14 residues. With V trimmed by 2 bases and J by 7 bases, 2 bases remained unmatched. The chain's CDR3 is CASSVSSGGNEQFF. The DNA of the CDR3 is TGTGCCAGCAGCGTTTCTAGCGGGGGGAATGAGCAGTTCTTC.

The gene calls are TRBV4-2 and TRBJ2-5; D is perhaps TRBD2 (6 bases). Germline loops: CDR1 LGHNA, CDR2 YNFKEQ. V shed 1 base and J shed 3 bases, with 9 bases lying between them. The CDR3 has 14 amino acids. The CDR3 loop is CASSQGPGEETQYF. The CDR3 nucleotides read TGTGCCAGCAGCCAAGGTCCGGGAGAAGAGACCCAGTACTTC.

This chain joins TRBV6-5 and TRBJ1-2; the match to TRBD1 covers 8 bases. The V and J ends lost 2 bases and 0 bases, in that order; junction bases with no gene match: 5. Per germline, CDR1 MNHEY and CDR2 SVGAGI. CDR3 length: 16 residues. The CDR3 here is CASSYEGQATNYGYTF. CDR3 nucleotides: TGTGCCAGCAGTTACGAGGGACAGGCGACTAACTATGGCTACACCTTC.

The rearrangement links TRBV2 to TRBJ2-7, with TRBD2 matching over 9 bases. CDR1 and CDR2 (germline): SNHLY, FYNNEI. This CDR3 has 16 amino acids. With 5 bases clipped from V and 0 bases from J, the junction kept 8 bases outside the gene matches. This CDR3 is CASSYEAGGASYEQYF. The CDR3 nucleotides read TGTGCCAGCAGTTACGAAGCGGGAGGAGCCTCCTACGAGCAGTACTTC.

The rearrangement links TRBV30 to TRBJ1-1, with 9 bases fitting TRBD1. The CDR3 spans 14 residues. Germline V CDR1 and CDR2: GTSNPN, SVGIG (reference sequence). In DNA form, the CDR3 reads TGTGCTCACAACAGGGGGCTTTTGTACACTGAAGCTTTCTTT. Encoded protein: CAHNRGLLYTEAFF.

The chain employs TRBV4-2 and TRBJ2-1, with 13 bases that match TRBD2. The CDR3 spans 16 residues. Germline loops: CDR1 LGHNA, CDR2 YNFKEQ. J was trimmed by 0 bases and V by 4 bases; bases with no gene match: 0. As DNA, the CDR3 is TGTGCCAGCAGCCGACTAGCGGGAGGCTCCTACAATGAGCAGTTCTTC. The encoded protein is CASSRLAGGSYNEQFF.

Written as DNA, the CDR3 is TGCGCCAGCAGCGAGACTAGCGGGAGTTATCCCGAGCAGTACTTC. Encoded protein: CASSETSGSYPEQYF. This chain joins TRBV4-1 and TRBJ2-7; TRBD2 aligns across 12 bases. Looked up from germline, CDR1 is MGHRA and CDR2 is YSYEKL. V was pared by 5 bases and J by 6 bases, with 8 bases of the junction left unmatched. This CDR3 spans 15 amino acids.

The V call is TRBV5-4, the J call TRBJ1-1, with D uncertain. CDR1 is SGHNT, CDR2 YYREEE, per germline (reference sequence). The CDR3 extends over 14 amino acids. The ends were cut back, 2 bases at V and 3 bases at J, with 11 bases in the middle. This chain's CDR3 is CASSFTLGYTEAFF. The CDR3 DNA reads TGTGCCAGCAGCTTTACACTAGGGTACACTGAAGCTTTCTTT.

V is TRBV5-1 and J is TRBJ2-3; no definite D call. Germline CDR1 reads SGHRS; CDR2 reads YFSETQ. This CDR3 region has 14 residues. V was trimmed by 0 bases and J by 2 bases, leaving 7 bases between them. The CDR3, as DNA: TGCGCCAGCAGCTTGGTCTACCCCACAGATACGCAGTATTTT. Its translation is CASSLVYPTDTQYF. Filled out from reference TRBV5-1 and TRBJ2-3, the complete variable domain reads KAGVTQTPRYLIKTRGQQVTLSCSPISGHRSVSWYQQTPGQGLQFLFEYFSETQRNKGNFPGRFSGRQFSNSRSEMNVSTLELGDSALYLCASSLVYPTDTQYFGPGTRLTVL.

The chain is built from TRBV2 and TRBJ2-7, with TRBD2 as a possible D gene (5 bases). Trimming removed 7 bases at V and 2 bases at J, with 15 bases between. Germline V gene lookup returns CDR1 SNHLY and CDR2 FYNNEI. The CDR3 is 14 residues long. The CDR3 loop reads CASTKGPGAYEQYF. As DNA, the CDR3 is TGTGCCAGCACCAAGGGCCCCGGGGCCTACGAGCAGTACTTC.

This chain uses TRBV5-1 with TRBJ2-1; D perhaps matches TRBD2 (6 bases). CDR1 is SGHRS, CDR2 YFSETQ, per germline. The CDR3 runs to 16 residues. Trimming stripped 0 bases from V and 4 bases from J, with 14 bases between. CDR3 bases: TGCGCCAGCAGCTTGGGGGACGGCGGGAATTACAATGAGCAGTTCTTC. Protein product: CASSLGDGGNYNEQFF.

The chain links TRBV29-1 to TRBJ2-1, with D tentatively TRBD1 (5 bases). Germline-derived CDR1 and CDR2 are SQVTM and ANQGSEA. This CDR3 is built from 10 residues. The V and J ends lost 7 bases and 15 bases respectively, with 16 bases between them. CDR3 bases: TGCAGCGCTGGGGCTTCCGGTCGGTTCTTC. This sequence encodes CSAGASGRFF.

V is TRBV6-5 and J is TRBJ2-2, with D possibly TRBD1 on 5 matching bases. V lost 2 bases and J 2 bases, leaving 9 bases between the germline ends. Germline V gene data show CDR1 as MNHEY and CDR2 as SVGAGI. The CDR3 has 15 amino acids. The CDR3 DNA reads TGTGCCAGCAGTTACGGCAGGGCCAACACCGGGGAGCTGTTTTTT. Its translation: CASSYGRANTGELFF.

This rearrangement joins TRBV5-6 to TRBJ2-7; TRBD2 might be the D (5 bases). This CDR3 has 14 residues. The V gene lost 0 bases and the J gene lost 2 bases, with 9 bases spanning the gap. CDR1 and CDR2 (germline): SGHDT, YYEEEE. CDR3: CASSLVATTYEQYF. CDR3 sequence (DNA): TGTGCCAGCAGCTTGGTGGCGACTACCTACGAGCAGTACTTC.

DNA of the CDR3: TGTGCCAGCAGCATTCCTAGCGGAGGCACAGATACGCAGTATTTT. As protein: CASSIPSGGTDTQYF. The chain combines TRBV9 with TRBJ2-3; 7 bases align to TRBD2. Looked up from germline, CDR1 is SGDLS and CDR2 is YYNGEE. V shed 4 bases and J 1 base; nucleotides not matched to a gene: 6. This CDR3 comprises 15 residues.

The chain uses TRBV30 and TRBJ2-2, with TRBD2 matching 10 bases. Trimming took 4 bases from V and 5 from J; bases not matched to a gene: 7. CDR3 length: 15 amino acids. The germline CDR1 and CDR2 sequences are GTSNPN and SVGIG (reference sequence). The CDR3 region is CAWTTGTSVTGELFF. Here the CDR3 DNA reads TGTGCCTGGACTACCGGGACTAGCGTAACCGGGGAGCTGTTTTTT.